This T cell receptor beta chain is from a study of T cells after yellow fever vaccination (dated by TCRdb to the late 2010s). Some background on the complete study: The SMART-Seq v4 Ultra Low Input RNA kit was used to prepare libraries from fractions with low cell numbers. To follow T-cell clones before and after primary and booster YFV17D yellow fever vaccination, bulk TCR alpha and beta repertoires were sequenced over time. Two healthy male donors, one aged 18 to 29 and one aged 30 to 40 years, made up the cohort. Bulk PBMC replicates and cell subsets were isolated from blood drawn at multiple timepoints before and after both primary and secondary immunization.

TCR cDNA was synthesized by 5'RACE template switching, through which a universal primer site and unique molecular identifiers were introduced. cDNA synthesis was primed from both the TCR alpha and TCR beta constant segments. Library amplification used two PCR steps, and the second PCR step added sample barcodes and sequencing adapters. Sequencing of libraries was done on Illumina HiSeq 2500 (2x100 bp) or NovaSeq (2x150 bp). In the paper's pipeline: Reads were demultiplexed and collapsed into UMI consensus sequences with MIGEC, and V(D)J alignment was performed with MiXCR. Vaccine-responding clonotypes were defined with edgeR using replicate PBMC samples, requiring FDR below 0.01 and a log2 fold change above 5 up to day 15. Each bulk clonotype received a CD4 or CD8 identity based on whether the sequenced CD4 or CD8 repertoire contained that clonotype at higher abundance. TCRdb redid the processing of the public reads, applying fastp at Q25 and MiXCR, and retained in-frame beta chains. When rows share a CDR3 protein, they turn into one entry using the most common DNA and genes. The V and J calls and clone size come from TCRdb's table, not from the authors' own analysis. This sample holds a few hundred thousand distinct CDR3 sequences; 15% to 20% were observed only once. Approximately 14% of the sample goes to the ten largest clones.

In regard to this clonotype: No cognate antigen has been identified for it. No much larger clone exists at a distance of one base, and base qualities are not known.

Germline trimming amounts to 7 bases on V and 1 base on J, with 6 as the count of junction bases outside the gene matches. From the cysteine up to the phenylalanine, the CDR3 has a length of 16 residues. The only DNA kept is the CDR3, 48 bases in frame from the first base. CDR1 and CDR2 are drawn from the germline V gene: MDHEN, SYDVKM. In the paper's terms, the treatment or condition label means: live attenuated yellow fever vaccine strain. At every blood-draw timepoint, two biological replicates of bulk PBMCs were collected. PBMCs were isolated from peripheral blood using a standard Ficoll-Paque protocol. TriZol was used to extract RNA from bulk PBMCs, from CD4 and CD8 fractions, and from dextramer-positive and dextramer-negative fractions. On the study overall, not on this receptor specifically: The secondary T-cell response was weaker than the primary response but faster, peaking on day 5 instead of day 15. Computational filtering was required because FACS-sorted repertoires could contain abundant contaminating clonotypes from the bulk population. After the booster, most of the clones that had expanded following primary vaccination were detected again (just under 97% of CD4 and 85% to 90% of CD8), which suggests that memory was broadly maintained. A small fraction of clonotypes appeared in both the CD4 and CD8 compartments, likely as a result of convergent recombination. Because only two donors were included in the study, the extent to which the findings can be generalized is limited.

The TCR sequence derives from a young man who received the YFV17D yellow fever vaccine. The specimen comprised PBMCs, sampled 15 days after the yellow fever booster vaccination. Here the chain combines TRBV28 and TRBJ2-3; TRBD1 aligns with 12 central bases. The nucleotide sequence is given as TGTGCCAGCACCGGGACAGGGGGCTTTCGCACAGATACGCAGTATTTT. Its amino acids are CASTGTGGFRTDTQYF.